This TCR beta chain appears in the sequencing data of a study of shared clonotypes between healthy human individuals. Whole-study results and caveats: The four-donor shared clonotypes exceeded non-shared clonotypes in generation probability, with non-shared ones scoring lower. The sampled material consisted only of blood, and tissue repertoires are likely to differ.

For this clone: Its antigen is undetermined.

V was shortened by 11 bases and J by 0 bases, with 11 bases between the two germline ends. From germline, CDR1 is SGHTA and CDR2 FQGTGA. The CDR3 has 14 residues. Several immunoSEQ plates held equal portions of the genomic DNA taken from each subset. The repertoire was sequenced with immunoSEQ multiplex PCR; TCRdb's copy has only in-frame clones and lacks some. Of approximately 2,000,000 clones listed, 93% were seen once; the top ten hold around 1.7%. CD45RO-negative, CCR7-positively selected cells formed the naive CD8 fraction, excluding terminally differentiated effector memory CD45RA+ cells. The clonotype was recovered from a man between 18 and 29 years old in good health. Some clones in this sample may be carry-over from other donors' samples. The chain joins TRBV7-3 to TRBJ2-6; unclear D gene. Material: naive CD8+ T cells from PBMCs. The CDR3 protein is CAGSDGSGANVLTF. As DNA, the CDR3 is TGTGCCGGATCAGACGGCTCTGGGGCCAACGTCCTGACTTTC.